This entry concerns a single T cell receptor (beta chain). V lost 3 bases and J lost 2; bases outside the gene matches: 13. Germline V gene sequence: CDR1 SGHVS, CDR2 FNYEAQ. The CDR3 loop spans 18 amino acids. This specimen belongs to a study of OX40 agonist ivuxolimab in advanced cancers. Study in general: Participants averaged around 60 years of age (range roughly 23 to 90) and were approximately 81% male.

The method was immunoSEQ multiplex PCR; TCRdb's version includes in-frame clones alone and lacks a portion of them. This table holds tens of thousands of clones, 75% to 90% found once. Sequenced material: CD4+ or CD8+ T cells sorted from blood, taken in a trial of the OX40 agonist ivuxolimab. This clonotype originated in an adult with an advanced solid tumor such as melanoma, head and neck, liver or kidney cancer. The chain joins TRBV7-6 to TRBJ2-1, with TRBD2 identical over 7 bases. This chain's CDR3 is CASSLYPASGFAYNEQFF. CDR3 nucleotides: TGTGCCAGCAGCTTGTACCCGGCTAGCGGATTTGCCTACAATGAGCAGTTCTTC.